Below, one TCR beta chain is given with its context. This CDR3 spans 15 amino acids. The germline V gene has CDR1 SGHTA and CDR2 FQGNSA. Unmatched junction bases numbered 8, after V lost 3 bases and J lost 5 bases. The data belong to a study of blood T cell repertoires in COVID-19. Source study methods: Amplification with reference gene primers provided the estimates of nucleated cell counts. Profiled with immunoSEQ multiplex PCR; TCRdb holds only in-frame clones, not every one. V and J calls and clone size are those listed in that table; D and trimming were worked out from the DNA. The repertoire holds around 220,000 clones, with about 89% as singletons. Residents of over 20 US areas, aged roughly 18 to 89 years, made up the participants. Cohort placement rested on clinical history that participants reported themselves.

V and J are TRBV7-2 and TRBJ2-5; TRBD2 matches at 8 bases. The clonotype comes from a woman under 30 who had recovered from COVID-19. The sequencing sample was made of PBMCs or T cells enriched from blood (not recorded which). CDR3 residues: CASSLNGGAFETQYF. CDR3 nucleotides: TGTGCCAGCAGCTTGAACGGGGGGGCATTCGAGACCCAGTACTTC.